This T cell receptor (beta chain) was sequenced in a study of T cells after posttransplantation cyclophosphamide. Deletions cut 2 bases from V and 4 bases from J, with 11 bases between. The CDR3 extends over 14 amino acids. Germline V CDR1 and CDR2: MNHEY, SVGAGI. This clone was counted many times. Data came from immunoSEQ multiplex PCR; TCRdb stores just in-frame clones and leaves some out. The sample shows about 12,000 clones, none of them appearing just once. This chain uses TRBV6-5 with TRBJ1-2, with no clear D. The sequenced sample was PBMCs. The TCR was taken from a woman between 40 and 55 years old in good health, CMV-negative, and a related stem cell transplant donor. CDR3 residues: CASSYDGTVYGYTF. The CDR3 nucleotides read TGTGCCAGCAGTTACGATGGTACAGTCTATGGCTACACCTTC.